The 2 T cell receptor beta chains below all came from one sample that was sequenced in a study of OX40 agonist ivuxolimab in advanced cancers. To prepare the library, the immunoSEQ multiplex PCR assay was applied. Not all clones reach the TCRdb copy of this immuneACCESS table, which keeps in-frame sequences only. Checked studies attribute under half of the gap to unresolved V genes and leave the rest unexplained. The sample table lists about 120,000 clones, 80% to 90% of them with a count of one. The ten biggest clones cover about 0.55% of the sample. The material was CD4+ or CD8+ T cells sorted from blood, obtained in a trial of the OX40 agonist ivuxolimab. The source of these receptors is an adult with an advanced solid tumor such as melanoma, head and neck, liver or kidney cancer.

This sequence joins TRBV9 and TRBJ1-6; D is unresolved. The CDR3 length is 16 residues. The V gene's germline CDR1 is SGDLS and CDR2 YYNGEE. V was clipped by 0 bases and J by 6 bases, with 13 bases between them. The CDR3 sequence is CASSVDPTARNSPLHF. The CDR3 DNA is TGTGCCAGCAGCGTAGATCCAACAGCGCGTAATTCACCCCTCCACTTT.

The V and J genes are TRBV6-1 and TRBJ2-5; D is ambiguous. Germline CDR1 reads MNHNS; CDR2 reads SASEGT. The CDR3 length is 13 residues. V dropped 2 bases and J dropped 4 bases, with 8 bases sitting between them. The CDR3 spells CASSERLAETQYF. The CDR3 nucleotides are TGTGCCAGCAGTGAAAGGTTGGCAGAGACCCAGTACTTC.